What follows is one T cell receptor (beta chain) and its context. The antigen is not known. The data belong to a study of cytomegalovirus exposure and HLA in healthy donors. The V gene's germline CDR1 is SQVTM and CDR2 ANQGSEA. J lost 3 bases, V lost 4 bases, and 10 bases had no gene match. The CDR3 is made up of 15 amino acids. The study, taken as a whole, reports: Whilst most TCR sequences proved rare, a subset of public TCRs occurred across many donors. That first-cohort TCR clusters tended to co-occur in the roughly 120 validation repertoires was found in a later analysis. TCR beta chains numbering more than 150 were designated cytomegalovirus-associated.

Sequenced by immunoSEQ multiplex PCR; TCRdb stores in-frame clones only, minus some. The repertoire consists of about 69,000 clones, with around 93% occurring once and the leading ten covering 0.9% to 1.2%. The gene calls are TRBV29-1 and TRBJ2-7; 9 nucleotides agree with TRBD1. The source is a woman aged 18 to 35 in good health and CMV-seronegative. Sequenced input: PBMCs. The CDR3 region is CSVVGPGQGFYEQYF. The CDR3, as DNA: TGCAGCGTTGTGGGGCCGGGACAGGGCTTCTACGAGCAGTACTTC.